This T cell receptor beta chain originates from a study of blood T cell repertoires in COVID-19. On the study more broadly: PBMCs, B-cell-depleted T cells, or T cells were the source of the cDNA or gDNA that made up the material.

Looked up from germline, CDR1 is GTSNPN and CDR2 is SVGIG (reference sequence). V was cut by 5 bases and J by 5 bases, with 12 bases left in between. The CDR3 runs to 12 residues. The assay was immunoSEQ multiplex PCR, and TCRdb's table has in-frame clones only and misses some. The sample lists a few hundred thousand clones; roughly 87% were seen once. This TCR derives from a young woman who had recovered from COVID-19. The chain couples TRBV30 to TRBJ1-2; D perhaps matches TRBD1 (6 bases). The specimen sequenced was PBMCs or T cells enriched from blood (not recorded which). The CDR3 sequence is CAWEQGQYGYTF. Written as DNA, the CDR3 is TGTGCCTGGGAACAGGGCCAATATGGCTACACCTTC. The full variable domain, completed using reference TRBV30 and TRBJ1-2, is SQTIHQWPATLVQPVGSPLSLECTVEGTSNPNLYWYRQAAGRGLQLLFYSVGIGQISSEVPQNLSASRPQDRQFILSSKKLLLSDSGFYLCAWEQGQYGYTFGSGTRLTVV.